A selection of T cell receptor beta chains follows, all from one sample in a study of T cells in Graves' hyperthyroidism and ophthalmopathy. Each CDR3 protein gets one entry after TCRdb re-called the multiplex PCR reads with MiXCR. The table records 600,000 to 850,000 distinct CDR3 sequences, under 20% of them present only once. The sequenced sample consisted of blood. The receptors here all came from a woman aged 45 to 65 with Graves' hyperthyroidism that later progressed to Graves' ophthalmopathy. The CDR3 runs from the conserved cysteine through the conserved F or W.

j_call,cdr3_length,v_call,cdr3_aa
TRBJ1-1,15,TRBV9,CASSGQGLRNTEAFF
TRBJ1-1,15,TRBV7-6,CASSLVETANTEAFF
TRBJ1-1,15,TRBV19,CASSIGGELNTEAFF
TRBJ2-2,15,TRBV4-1,CASSPLTANTGELFF
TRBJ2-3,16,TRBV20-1,CSAPGLAGGLTDTQYF
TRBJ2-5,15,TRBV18,CASSPPAQGRETQYF
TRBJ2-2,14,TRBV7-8,CASSLAPSSGELFF
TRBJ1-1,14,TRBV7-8,CASSLVSRDTEAFF
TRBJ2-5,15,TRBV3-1,CASSQGQGYRSTQYF
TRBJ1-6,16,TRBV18,CASSFMESSYNSPLHF
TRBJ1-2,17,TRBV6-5,CASSYRQLGGAGYGYTF
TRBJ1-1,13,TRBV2,CASSGGVNTEAFF
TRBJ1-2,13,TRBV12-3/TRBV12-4,CASSSSGGWGYTF
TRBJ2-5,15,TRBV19,CASSRDRAIRETQYF
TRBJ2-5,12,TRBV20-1,CSASLDKETQYF
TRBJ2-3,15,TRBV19,CASSTAGANTDTQYF
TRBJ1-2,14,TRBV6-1,CASSVSGANYGYTF
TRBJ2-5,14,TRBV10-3,CAISETAGQETQYF
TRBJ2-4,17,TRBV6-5,CASSYWGNRDPKNIQYF
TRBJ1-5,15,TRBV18,CASSPGHFSNQPQHF
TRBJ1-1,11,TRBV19,CASTTWTEAFF
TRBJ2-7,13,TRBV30,CAWRGTDRVEQYF
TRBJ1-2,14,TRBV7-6,CASSLTAGGQGYTF
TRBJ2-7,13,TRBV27,CASSTSRPYEQYF
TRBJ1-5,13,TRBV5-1,CASSVTVNQPQHF
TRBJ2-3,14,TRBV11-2,CASSPGQSTDTQYF
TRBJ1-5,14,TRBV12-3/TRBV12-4,CASSLYSGNQPQHF
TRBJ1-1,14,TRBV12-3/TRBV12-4,CASSFGGGVTEAFF
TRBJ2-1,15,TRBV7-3,CASSRTGGLGNEQFF
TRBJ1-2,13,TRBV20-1,CSARDHRTYGYTF
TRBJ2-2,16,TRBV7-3,CASSLGQDANTGELFF
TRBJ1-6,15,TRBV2,CASSVGDRVGSPLHF
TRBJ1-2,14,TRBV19,CASSKLQLFHGYTF
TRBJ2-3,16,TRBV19,CASSMTAGGLSDTQYF
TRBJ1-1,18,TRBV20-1,CSARDFAARGGANTEAFF
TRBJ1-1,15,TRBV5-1,CASSFEPGAYTEAFF
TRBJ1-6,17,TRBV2,CASTEGVGSSYNSPLHF